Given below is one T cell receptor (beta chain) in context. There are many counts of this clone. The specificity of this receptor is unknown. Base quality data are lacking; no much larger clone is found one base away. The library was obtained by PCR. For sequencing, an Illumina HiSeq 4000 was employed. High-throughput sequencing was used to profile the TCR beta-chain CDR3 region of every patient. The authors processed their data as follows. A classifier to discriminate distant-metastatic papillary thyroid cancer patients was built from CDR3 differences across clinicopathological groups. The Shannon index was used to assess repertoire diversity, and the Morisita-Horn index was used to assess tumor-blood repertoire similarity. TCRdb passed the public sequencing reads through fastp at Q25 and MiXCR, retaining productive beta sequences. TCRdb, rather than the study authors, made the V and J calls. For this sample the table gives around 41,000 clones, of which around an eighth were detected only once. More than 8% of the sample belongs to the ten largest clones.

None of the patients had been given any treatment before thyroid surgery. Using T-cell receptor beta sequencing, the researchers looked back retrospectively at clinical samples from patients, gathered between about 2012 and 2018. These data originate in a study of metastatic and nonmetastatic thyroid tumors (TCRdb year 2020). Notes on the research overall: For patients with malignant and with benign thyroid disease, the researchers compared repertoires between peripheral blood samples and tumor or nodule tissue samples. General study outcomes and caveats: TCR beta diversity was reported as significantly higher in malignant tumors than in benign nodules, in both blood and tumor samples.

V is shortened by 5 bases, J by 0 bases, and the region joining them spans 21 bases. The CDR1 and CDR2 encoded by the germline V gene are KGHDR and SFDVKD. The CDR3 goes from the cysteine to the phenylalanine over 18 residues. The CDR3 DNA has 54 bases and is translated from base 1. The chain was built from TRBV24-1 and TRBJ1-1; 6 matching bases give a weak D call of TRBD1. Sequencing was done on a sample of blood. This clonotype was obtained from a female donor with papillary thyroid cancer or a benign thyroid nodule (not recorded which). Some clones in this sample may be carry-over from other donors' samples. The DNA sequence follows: TGTGCCACCAGTGCCGCTTTAGGACAGATACTCTTGAACACTGAAGCTTTCTTT. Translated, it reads CATSAALGQILLNTEAFF.